This is a list of T cell receptor beta chains from one sample in a study of cytomegalovirus exposure and HLA in healthy donors. Sequencing used immunoSEQ multiplex PCR; TCRdb keeps in-frame clones, though not all of them. The table includes some 170,000 clones, approximately 90% detected once. Sequencing input: PBMCs. The source of these receptors is a woman in her 30s in good health and CMV-seronegative. Each CDR3 is given with its conserved first and last residue. A D gene is named only where the DNA matches it firmly.

j_gene: TRBJ1-2
v_gene: TRBV6-5
d_gene: TRBD1
CDR3nt: TGTGCCAGCAGTTCGAACCTTGGGACAGGGGATGGCTACACCTTC
CDR3aa: CASSSNLGTGDGYTF

j_gene: TRBJ2-5
v_gene: TRBV18
d_gene: .
CDR3nt: TGTGCCAGCTCACCGACAGAAGAGACCCAGTACTTC
CDR3aa: CASSPTEETQYF

j_gene: TRBJ2-4
v_gene: TRBV5-8
d_gene: TRBD1
CDR3nt: TGTGCCAGCAGCAGACAGGGGTGGGACAAAAACATTCAGTACTTC
CDR3aa: CASSRQGWDKNIQYF

j_gene: TRBJ1-4
v_gene: TRBV6-5
d_gene: .
CDR3nt: TGTGCCAGCAGTTACTCGACAGCCATTAATGAAAAACTGTTTTTT
CDR3aa: CASSYSTAINEKLFF

j_gene: TRBJ1-5
v_gene: TRBV5-1
d_gene: .
CDR3nt: TGCGCCAGCAGCTTGGGGAGGGGGGGGTCTCAGCCCCAGCATTTT
CDR3aa: CASSLGRGGSQPQHF

j_gene: TRBJ1-5
v_gene: TRBV29-1
d_gene: TRBD1
CDR3nt: TGCAGCGCAACAGGGGGGAGCAATCAGCCCCAGCATTTT
CDR3aa: CSATGGSNQPQHF

j_gene: TRBJ2-7
v_gene: TRBV2
d_gene: .
CDR3nt: TGTGCCAGCAGTGAATATTTCGTTGAGATACGGTTC
CDR3aa: CASSEYFVEIRF

j_gene: TRBJ1-1
v_gene: TRBV29-1
d_gene: TRBD1
CDR3nt: TGCAGCGGCGACAGGGGAATGGAAGCTTTCTTT
CDR3aa: CSGDRGMEAFF

j_gene: TRBJ1-1
v_gene: TRBV28
d_gene: .
CDR3nt: TGTGCCAGCAGTTTAGTGTCGGTGAACACTGAAGCTTTCTTT
CDR3aa: CASSLVSVNTEAFF

j_gene: TRBJ1-6
v_gene: TRBV10-2
d_gene: TRBD1
CDR3nt: TGCGCCAGCAGTGGATGGGGACAGGATAATTCACCCCTCCACTTT
CDR3aa: CASSGWGQDNSPLHF

j_gene: TRBJ1-1
v_gene: TRBV9
d_gene: TRBD1
CDR3nt: TGTGCCAGCAGCGCGGGACAGCCGAACACTGAAGCTTTCTTT
CDR3aa: CASSAGQPNTEAFF